The table lists the clone carrying this T cell receptor (beta chain) with a count of one. Produced via immunoSEQ multiplex PCR; TCRdb's table is partial and in-frame only. The sample records around 84,000 clones, roughly 80% being singletons. This sample stems from a study of blood T cell repertoires in COVID-19. CDR3 length equals 15 residues. From germline, CDR1 is SGHKS and CDR2 YYEKEE (reference sequence). V was trimmed by 1 base and J by 0 bases, leaving 10 bases between them. This chain connects TRBV5-5 to TRBJ1-2; possible D gene TRBD1, 5 bases. Input material: peripheral blood. The receptor was derived from a woman aged 35 to 49 with active or convalescent COVID-19. CDR3: CASSLFETANYGYTF. CDR3 DNA: TGTGCCAGCAGCTTGTTCGAGACAGCTAACTATGGCTACACCTTC.